This passage covers 22 T cell receptor beta chains from one sample sequenced in a study of OX40 agonist ivuxolimab in advanced cancers. The assay was immunoSEQ multiplex PCR, and TCRdb's table has in-frame clones only and misses some. The sample includes about 70,000 clones, 92% seen only once; the top ten take under 10%. The specimen comprised CD4+ or CD8+ T cells sorted from blood, sampled in a trial of the OX40 agonist ivuxolimab. These TCRs come from an adult with an advanced solid tumor such as melanoma, head and neck, liver or kidney cancer.

The chain uses TRBV5-8 and TRBJ2-7; weak D call: TRBD2 (5 bases). The germline V gene has CDR1 SGHTS and CDR2 YDEGEE. Trimming removed 2 bases at V and 0 bases at J, with 9 bases between. The CDR3 extends over 14 amino acids. CDR3 bases: TGTGCCAGCAGCTTTAACGGGGACTCCTACGAGCAGTACTTC. Encoded protein: CASSFNGDSYEQYF. Using reference TRBV5-8 and TRBJ2-7 for the parts outside the CDR3, the full variable domain is EAGVTQSPTHLIKTRGQQATLRCSPISGHTSVYWYQQALGLGLQFLLWYDEGEERNRGNFPPRFSGRQFPNYSSELNVNALELEDSALYLCASSFNGDSYEQYFGPGTRLTVT.

This chain joins TRBV30 and TRBJ2-2, with 9 bases that match TRBD2. This CDR3 region has 14 residues. Germline CDR1 is GTSNPN and CDR2 is SVGIG (reference sequence). The V segment lost 5 bases and the J segment 5 bases; nucleotides outside the gene matches: 6. The CDR3 DNA is TGTGCCTGGGATGCGGGGGGGCTTACCGGGGAGCTGTTTTTT. As protein: CAWDAGGLTGELFF.

This chain links TRBV25-1 with TRBJ1-1; D uncertain. Between the trimmed V and J ends, which lost 6 bases and 3 bases, there was a span of 11 bases. The CDR3 has 13 residues. From germline, CDR1 is MGHDK and CDR2 SYGVNS. This CDR3 is CASSHRGDTEAFF. The CDR3 coding sequence is TGTGCCAGCAGCCACCGGGGAGACACTGAAGCTTTCTTT.

The rearrangement uses TRBV9 and TRBJ2-1, with D perhaps given as TRBD1 or TRBD2 (7 bases each). The CDR3 runs to 16 residues. Germline V gene data show CDR1 as SGDLS and CDR2 as YYNGEE. Deletions cut 4 bases from V and 2 bases from J, with 16 bases between. The CDR3 region has the DNA TGTGCCAGCAGCAAGGGAGGGGGCGACGCCTACAATGAGCAGTTCTTC. Protein sequence: CASSKGGGDAYNEQFF.

This clone was seen more than once but under ten times. The rearrangement links TRBV7-6 to TRBJ2-1; TRBD1 is a possible D gene (6 bases). This CDR3 is built from 13 residues. The V end was cut by 5 bases, the J end by 5 bases, with 10 bases between. Germline loops: CDR1 SGHVS, CDR2 FNYEAQ. CDR3 sequence reads: CASSLGQHNEQFF. In nucleotides, the CDR3 is TGTGCCAGCAGCCTAGGACAGCACAATGAGCAGTTCTTC.

J is TRBJ1-2 and V is TRBV6-5; D is ambiguous. Trimming pared 0 bases from V and 8 bases from J, leaving 7 bases between. The CDR3 length is 12 residues. Germline V gene lookup returns CDR1 MNHEY and CDR2 SVGAGI. The CDR3 reads CASSYSGEGYTF. The CDR3 coding sequence is TGTGCCAGCAGTTACTCTGGGGAAGGCTACACCTTC.

On this clone itself: The identical CDR3 is also encoded by other nucleotide sequences in the sample. The chain recombines TRBV9 with TRBJ1-1, with 8 bases fitting TRBD1. CDR1 and CDR2 (germline): SGDLS, YYNGEE. The ends lost 3 bases at V and 1 base at J; junction bases unmatched: 5. The CDR3 spans 15 residues. The CDR3, as DNA: TGTGCCAGCAGCGCATCCGGGACAGGGAACACTGAAGCTTTCTTT. Amino acids: CASSASGTGNTEAFF.

The genes are TRBV5-1 and TRBJ2-6; 12 bases fit TRBD1. The CDR3 runs to 17 residues. After removal of 2 bases from V and 4 bases from J, the junction contained 4 bases not matched to a gene. Germline lookup yields CDR1 SGHRS and CDR2 YFSETQ. The CDR3 bases are TGCGCCAGCAGCTTATCGGGACAGGGGGCCGGGGCCAACGTCCTGACTTTC. Protein product: CASSLSGQGAGANVLTF.

The chain is built from TRBV11-2 and TRBJ2-7, with 8 bases identical to TRBD1. The ends lost 5 bases at V and 3 bases at J; junction bases unmatched: 9. CDR3 length: 15 amino acids. CDR1 is SGHAT, CDR2 FQNNGV, per germline. In DNA form, the CDR3 reads TGTGCCAGCAGCGCACAGGGGGACAGTCTCTACGAGCAGTACTTC. Its protein is CASSAQGDSLYEQYF.

The rearrangement links TRBV2 to TRBJ1-3; 7 bases are shared with TRBD1. Trimming removed 7 bases from V and 2 bases from J; junction bases left unmatched: 11. This CDR3 is built from 16 residues. The V gene's germline CDR1 is SNHLY and CDR2 FYNNEI. The DNA for the CDR3 is TGTGCCAGCACCTACTCAGGGGGGGCGCCTGGAAACACCATATATTTT. It encodes CASTYSGGAPGNTIYF. Based on the CDR3 plus reference TRBV2 and TRBJ1-3, the full variable domain is EPEVTQTPSHQVTQMGQEVILRCVPISNHLYFYWYRQILGQKVEFLVSFYNNEISEKSEIFDDQFSVERPDGSNFTLKIRSTKLEDSAMYFCASTYSGGAPGNTIYFGEGSWLTVV.

The chain uses TRBV9 and TRBJ1-2; D is unresolved. The V and J ends lost 2 bases and 2 bases respectively, with 7 bases between them. The CDR3 runs 13 residues. Germline CDR1 is SGDLS and CDR2 is YYNGEE. This CDR3 is CASSVGRNYGYTF. DNA for the CDR3: TGTGCCAGCAGCGTCGGGCGGAACTATGGCTACACCTTC.

This chain uses TRBV7-9 with TRBJ1-1; D is ambiguous. V shed 6 bases and J shed 4 bases, with 15 bases lying between them. This CDR3 spans 14 amino acids. Germline values: CDR1 SEHNR, CDR2 FQNEAQ (reference sequence). The CDR3 DNA reads as TGTGCCAGCAGACCGTCCGAGGGTGGCACTGAAGCTTTCTTT. Translated, it gives CASRPSEGGTEAFF.

V usage is TRBV11-3 and J usage is TRBJ2-7; D tentatively fits TRBD1 or TRBD2 (6 bases each). This CDR3 is built from 16 residues. Germline V gene lookup returns CDR1 SGHNT and CDR2 YENEEA. V lost 3 bases and J lost 3, with 18 bases in between. The CDR3 nucleotides are TGTGCCAGCAGCTTTTACGTGGGGGGCCTTATCTACGAGCAGTACTTC. It specifies CASSFYVGGLIYEQYF.

This clone is medium-sized (0.01 to 0.1%). The chain uses TRBV11-1 and TRBJ1-1; D unresolved. The length of the CDR3 is 13 residues. V lost 2 bases and J lost 5, with 9 bases in between. CDR1 is SGHAT and CDR2 is FQDESV in the germline V gene (reference sequence). Here the CDR3 reads CASSLRVDTEAFF. The CDR3 DNA reads as TGTGCCAGCAGCTTAAGGGTGGATACTGAAGCTTTCTTT.

The table lists this clone with a few counts. The rearrangement joins TRBV7-9 to TRBJ1-1; D is uncertain. With 6 bases removed from V and 7 bases from J, the gap between germline ends came to 18 bases. CDR1 is SEHNR and CDR2 is FQNEAQ in the germline V gene (reference sequence). The CDR3 spans 14 residues. In DNA form, the CDR3 reads TGTGCCAGCAGTCCGCCCATCGGGCGAGATGAAGCTTTCTTT. This translates into CASSPPIGRDEAFF.

In nucleotides, the CDR3 is TGTGCCAGCAGCGGGACAGGGGGGGACGAGCAGTACTTC. Its translation is CASSGTGGDEQYF. The V call is TRBV2, the J call TRBJ2-7; 11 bases map to TRBD1. Germline CDR1 SNHLY, CDR2 FYNNEI. V lost 6 bases and J lost 5; bases outside the gene matches: 3. The CDR3 is made up of 13 amino acids. The variable domain in full, completed from reference TRBV2 and TRBJ2-7, reads EPEVTQTPSHQVTQMGQEVILRCVPISNHLYFYWYRQILGQKVEFLVSFYNNEISEKSEIFDDQFSVERPDGSNFTLKIRSTKLEDSAMYFCASSGTGGDEQYFGPGTRLTVT.

Of note for this clone: The junction shows a germline mismatch at one end, possibly a read error. The sample contains more than one DNA sequence encoding this CDR3. The V call is TRBV25-1, the J call TRBJ2-3; 12 bases are a match to TRBD1. This CDR3 is built from 16 residues. Germline V gives CDR1 MGHDK, CDR2 SYGVNS. For the CDR3, the DNA is TGTGCCAGCAGCGAATGGGGACAGGGGGCTACAGATACGCAGTATTTT. It yields the protein CASSEWGQGATDTQYF. Based on the CDR3 plus reference TRBV25-1 and TRBJ2-3, the full variable domain is EADIYQTPRYLVIGTGKKITLECSQTMGHDKMYWYQQDPGMELHLIHYSYGVNSTEKGDLSSESTVSRIRTEHFPLTLESARPSHTSQYLCASSEWGQGATDTQYFGPGTRLTVL.

The chain carries TRBV11-3 and TRBJ2-1; possibly TRBD2 for D (6 bases). Deletions cut 1 base from V and 4 bases from J, with 14 bases between. The CDR3 totals 16 residues. CDR1 SGHNT and CDR2 YENEEA come from the germline V gene. For the CDR3, the DNA is TGTGCCAGCAGCTTAGCCATCGGGGGAGCATACAATGAGCAGTTCTTC. Its protein product is CASSLAIGGAYNEQFF.

The rearrangement links TRBV5-1 to TRBJ2-7, with TRBD1 matching 8 bases. CDR3 size: 15 residues. From germline, CDR1 is SGHRS and CDR2 YFSETQ. V gave up 4 bases and J gave up 0 bases; unmatched junction bases: 6. The CDR3 here is CASSPGQDSSYEQYF. The CDR3 DNA sequence: TGCGCCAGCAGCCCGGGACAGGACAGCTCCTACGAGCAGTACTTC.

This chain connects TRBV7-2 to TRBJ2-6, with 7 bases that match TRBD1. The germline V gene has CDR1 SGHTA and CDR2 FQGNSA. The ends lost 2 bases at V and 0 bases at J; junction bases unmatched: 10. The CDR3 is 19 residues long. CDR3: CASSLNPGTVRSGANVLTF. In DNA, the CDR3 is TGTGCCAGCAGCTTAAATCCCGGGACAGTCCGCTCTGGGGCCAACGTCCTGACTTTC.

The rearrangement uses TRBV7-9 and TRBJ1-2; a possible D gene is TRBD1 (6 bases). Germline CDR1 is SEHNR and CDR2 is FQNEAQ (reference sequence). The CDR3 extends over 14 amino acids. V dropped 4 bases and J dropped 6 bases, with 15 bases sitting between them. The CDR3 is CASSYLEGGNGYTF. DNA for the CDR3: TGTGCCAGCAGCTACTTGGAAGGGGGGAATGGCTACACCTTC.

This chain uses TRBV11-2 with TRBJ1-1; D uncertain. Trimming cost V 1 base and J 5 bases, with 14 bases left between them. There are 15 residues in the CDR3. Germline V CDR1 and CDR2: SGHAT, FQNNGV. The CDR3 nucleotides read TGTGCCAGCAGCTTAGTAGGAGGTGTGTGGACTGAAGCTTTCTTT. Translated: CASSLVGGVWTEAFF.